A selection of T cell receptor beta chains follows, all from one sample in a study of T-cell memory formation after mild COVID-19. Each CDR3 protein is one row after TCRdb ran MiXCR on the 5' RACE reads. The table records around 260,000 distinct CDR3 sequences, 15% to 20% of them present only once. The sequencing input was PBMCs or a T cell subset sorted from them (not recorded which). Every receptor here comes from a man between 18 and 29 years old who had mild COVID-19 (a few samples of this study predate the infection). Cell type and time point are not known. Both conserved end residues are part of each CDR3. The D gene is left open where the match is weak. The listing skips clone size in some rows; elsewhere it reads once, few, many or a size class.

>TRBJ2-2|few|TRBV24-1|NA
CATSSGKTGELFF
TGTGCCACCAGTTCCGGAAAAACCGGGGAGCTGTTTTTT
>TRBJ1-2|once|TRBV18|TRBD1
CASSPETGGFYGYTF
TGTGCCAGCTCACCCGAGACAGGGGGCTTCTATGGCTACACCTTC
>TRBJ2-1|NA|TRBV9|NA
CASSVDGNVYNEQFF
TGTGCCAGCAGCGTAGACGGGAATGTCTACAATGAGCAGTTCTTC
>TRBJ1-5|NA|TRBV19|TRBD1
CASHRGQASNQPQHF
TGTGCCAGCCATAGGGGGCAAGCTTCCAATCAGCCCCAGCATTTT
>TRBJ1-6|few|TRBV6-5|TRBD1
CAILRTGDSPLHF
TGTGCCATCCTAAGGACAGGGGATTCACCCCTCCACTTT
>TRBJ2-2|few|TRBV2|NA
CASSWSGELFF
TGTGCCAGCAGCTGGTCCGGGGAGCTGTTTTTT
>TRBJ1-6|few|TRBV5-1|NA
CASRPGTENSPLHF
TGCGCCAGCAGACCCGGGACGGAGAATTCACCCCTCCACTTT
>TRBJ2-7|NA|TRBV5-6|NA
CASSFRSNRGQVGQYF
TGTGCCAGCAGCTTCAGGTCAAATCGGGGGCAAGTTGGGCAGTACTTC
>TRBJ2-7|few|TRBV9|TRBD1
CASSPTGVGQYF
TGTGCCAGCAGCCCGACAGGGGTCGGGCAGTACTTC
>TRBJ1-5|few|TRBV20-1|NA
CSARDATKNQPQHF
TGCAGTGCTAGAGATGCGACAAAGAATCAGCCCCAGCATTTT
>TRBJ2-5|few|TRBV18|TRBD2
CASSPLSGGYQETQYF
TGTGCCAGCTCACCACTCAGCGGGGGTTACCAAGAGACCCAGTACTTC
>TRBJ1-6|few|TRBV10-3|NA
CAISDQAWQNSPLHF
TGTGCCATCAGTGACCAGGCCTGGCAAAATTCACCCCTCCACTTT
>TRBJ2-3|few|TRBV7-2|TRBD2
CASSLRGVAGTLLQYF
TGTGCCAGCAGCCTGCGCGGGGTAGCGGGGACCTTGTTGCAGTATTTT
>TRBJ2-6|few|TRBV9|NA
CASTSGLNVLTF
TGTGCCAGCACCTCCGGACTTAACGTCCTGACTTTC
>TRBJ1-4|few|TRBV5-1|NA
CASSSPDRSSTNEKLFF
TGCGCCAGCAGCTCGCCCGACAGGAGCTCAACTAATGAAAAACTGTTTTTT
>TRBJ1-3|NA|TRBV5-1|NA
CASSFGLENTIYF
TGCGCCAGCAGCTTTGGTCTTGAGAACACCATATATTTT
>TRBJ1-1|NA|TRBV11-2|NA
CASSRPTVNTEAFF
TGTGCCAGCAGCCGACCTACGGTGAACACTGAAGCTTTCTTT
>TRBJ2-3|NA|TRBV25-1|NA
CASSEDTQYF
TGTGCCAGCAGTGAAGATACGCAGTATTTT
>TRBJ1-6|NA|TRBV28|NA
CASRSGAISPLHF
TGTGCCAGCAGGAGCGGGGCGATTTCACCCCTCCACTTT
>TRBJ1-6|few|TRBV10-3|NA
CAAVADRSSPLHF
TGTGCCGCGGTCGCCGACAGAAGTTCACCCCTCCACTTT
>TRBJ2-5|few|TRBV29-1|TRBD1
CSVAGTVQETQYF
TGCAGCGTGGCCGGGACAGTTCAAGAGACCCAGTACTTC
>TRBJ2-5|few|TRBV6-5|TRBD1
CASRQTGGRQETQYF
TGTGCCAGCAGGCAGACAGGGGGTAGGCAAGAGACCCAGTACTTC
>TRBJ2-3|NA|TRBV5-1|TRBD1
CASRTGVGGTDTQYF
TGCGCCAGCCGCACAGGGGTTGGTGGCACAGATACGCAGTATTTT
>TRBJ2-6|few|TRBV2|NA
CASGYTGANVLTF
TGTGCTAGCGGTTATACTGGGGCCAACGTCCTGACTTTC
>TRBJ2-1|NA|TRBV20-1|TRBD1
CSARTGEGSAYNEQFF
TGCAGTGCTCGGACAGGGGAGGGGTCGGCCTACAATGAGCAGTTCTTC
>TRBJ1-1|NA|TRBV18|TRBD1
CAGKQGEETEAFF
TGTGCCGGTAAACAGGGGGAAGAGACTGAAGCTTTCTTT
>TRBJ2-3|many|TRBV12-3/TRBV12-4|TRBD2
CASRTDYVGLAGASDTQYF
TGTGCCAGCAGGACCGATTACGTGGGACTAGCGGGGGCTTCGGATACGCAGTATTTT
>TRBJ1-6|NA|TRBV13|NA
CASSLGTEQRALHF
TGTGCCAGCAGCTTAGGGACAGAGCAGAGGGCCCTCCACTTT
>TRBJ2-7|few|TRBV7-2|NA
CASSGRSGSSSFVEQYF
TGTGCCAGCAGCGGGAGATCAGGGTCCTCCTCCTTCGTTGAGCAGTACTTC